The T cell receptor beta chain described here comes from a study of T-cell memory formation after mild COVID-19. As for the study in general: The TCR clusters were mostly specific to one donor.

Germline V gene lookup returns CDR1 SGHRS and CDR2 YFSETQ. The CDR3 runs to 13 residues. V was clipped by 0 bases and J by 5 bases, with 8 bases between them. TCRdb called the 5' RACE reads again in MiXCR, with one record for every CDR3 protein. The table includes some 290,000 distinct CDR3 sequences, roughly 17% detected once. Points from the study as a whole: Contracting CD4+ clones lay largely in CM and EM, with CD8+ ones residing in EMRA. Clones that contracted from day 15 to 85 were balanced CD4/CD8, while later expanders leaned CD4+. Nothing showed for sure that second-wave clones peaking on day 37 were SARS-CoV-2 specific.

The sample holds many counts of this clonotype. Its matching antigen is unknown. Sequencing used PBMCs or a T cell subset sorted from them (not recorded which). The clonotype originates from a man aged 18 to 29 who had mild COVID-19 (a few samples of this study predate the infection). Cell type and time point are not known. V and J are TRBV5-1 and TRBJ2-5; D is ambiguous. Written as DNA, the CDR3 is TGCGCCAGCAGCTTGGAAGCTTCTGAGACCCAGTACTTC. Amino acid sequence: CASSLEASETQYF.